This is a list of T cell receptor beta chains from one sample in a study of long-term antiretroviral therapy in people with HIV. The method was immunoSEQ multiplex PCR; TCRdb's version includes in-frame clones alone and lacks a portion of them. The sample has approximately 28,000 clones; around 85% are singletons. This specimen consisted of unsorted PBMCs, obtained about 5 years after starting antiretroviral therapy. The receptors were sampled from a man aged 35 to 55 with HIV. The CDR3 runs from the conserved cysteine through the conserved F or W. A D gene is named only where the DNA matches it firmly. Only part of the rows carry a size: once, few, many, or a class if the clone is expanded.

j_gene	v_gene	abundance	d_gene	CDR3aa	CDR3nt
TRBJ2-2	TRBV19	-	-	CASSIVAGATFTGELFF	TGTGCCAGTAGTATAGTGGCGGGGGCCACTTTCACCGGGGAGCTGTTTTTT
TRBJ2-7	TRBV7-6	-	TRBD1	CASSPLPTGAYEQYF	TGTGCCAGCAGCCCCCTCCCAACAGGGGCCTACGAGCAGTACTTC
TRBJ1-2	TRBV19	-	-	CASSSPGGGMTPTYGYTF	TGTGCCAGTAGTTCCCCCGGAGGGGGTATGACCCCAACCTATGGCTACACCTTC
TRBJ2-1	TRBV27	-	TRBD1	CASSLRFGQGQHNEQFF	TGTGCCAGCAGTTTACGGTTCGGACAGGGTCAACACAATGAGCAGTTCTTC
TRBJ1-4	TRBV19	-	-	CASSIMTWDEKLFF	TGTGCCAGTAGTATTATGACCTGGGATGAAAAACTGTTTTTT
TRBJ1-5	TRBV6-4	-	-	CASSQTAYSNQPQHF	TGTGCCAGCAGCCAAACCGCCTATAGCAATCAGCCCCAGCATTTT
TRBJ2-3	TRBV5-1	-	TRBD2	CASSAGVSTDTQYF	TGCGCCAGCAGCGCGGGGGTTAGCACAGATACGCAGTATTTT
TRBJ2-7	TRBV6-6	-	TRBD1	CASGLGQGGDEQYF	TGTGCCAGCGGGCTCGGACAGGGGGGAGACGAGCAGTACTTC
TRBJ2-1	TRBV27	few	-	CASSPGTSPPYNEQFF	TGTGCCAGCAGTCCCGGGACTTCACCCCCCTACAATGAGCAGTTCTTC
TRBJ1-3	TRBV4-1	-	-	CASSQQGGQSISGNTLYF	TGCGCCAGCAGCCAGCAAGGAGGACAGTCCATCTCTGGAAACACCTTATATTTT
TRBJ2-7	TRBV7-2	-	TRBD2	CASSLGLAGDEQYF	TGTGCCAGCAGCTTAGGTCTAGCGGGAGACGAGCAGTACTTC
TRBJ2-3	TRBV2	once	-	CASTKGRPGTDTQYF	TGTGCCAGCACCAAGGGACGTCCTGGCACAGATACGCAGTATTTT
TRBJ2-5	TRBV5-1	-	TRBD2	CASSRAGGIETQYF	TGCGCCAGCAGCAGAGCGGGGGGGATAGAGACCCAGTACTTC
TRBJ2-7	TRBV5-1	-	TRBD2	CASSLAAGGSYEQYF	TGCGCCAGCAGCTTGGCCGCGGGAGGCTCCTACGAGCAGTACTTC
TRBJ2-7	TRBV4-3	-	-	CASSQDYRGGPYEQYF	TGCGCCAGCAGCCAAGATTACAGGGGAGGACCCTACGAGCAGTACTTC
TRBJ2-7	TRBV7-9	once	-	CANSGPSYEQYF	TGTGCCAACTCGGGACCCTCCTACGAGCAGTACTTC
TRBJ1-1	TRBV27	-	-	CASSYQGNAEAFF	TGTGCCAGCAGTTATCAGGGCAATGCTGAAGCTTTCTTT
TRBJ1-2	TRBV4-3	-	-	CASSQGAGYLNGYTF	TGCGCCAGCAGCCAAGGGGCAGGGTATTTGAATGGCTACACCTTC
TRBJ1-3	TRBV18	-	TRBD1	CASSLNQGAPGNTIYF	TGTGCCAGCTCACTAAATCAGGGGGCGCCTGGAAACACCATATATTTT
TRBJ2-7	TRBV6-5	-	-	CASSLRGPHYEQYF	TGTGCCAGCAGTTTACGCGGGCCCCACTACGAGCAGTACTTC
TRBJ2-7	TRBV28	few	-	CASSGSWGSYEQYF	TGTGCCAGCAGTGGTAGCTGGGGCTCCTACGAGCAGTACTTC
TRBJ2-1	TRBV18	-	-	CASSPEDEQFF	TGTGCCAGCTCACCCGAGGATGAGCAGTTCTTC
TRBJ2-2	TRBV7-9	-	TRBD1	CASSLLSKGAGGELFF	TGTGCCAGCAGCCTACTAAGCAAGGGGGCTGGAGGGGAGCTGTTTTTT
TRBJ1-1	TRBV4-3	-	-	CASSQANTNTEAFF	TGCGCCAGCAGCCAAGCCAACACAAACACTGAAGCTTTCTTT
TRBJ1-1	TRBV11-2	-	TRBD1	CASSLQGRRITEAFF	TGTGCCAGCAGCCTACAGGGGAGGCGGATCACTGAAGCTTTCTTT
TRBJ2-7	TRBV7-9	-	-	CASSFKAGIGSYEQYF	TGTGCCAGCAGCTTCAAGGCGGGGATCGGCTCCTACGAGCAGTACTTC
TRBJ2-1	TRBV11-1	-	-	CASSQVNEQFF	TGTGCCAGCAGCCAAGTTAATGAGCAGTTCTTC
TRBJ2-7	TRBV11-2	-	-	CASSVDGGGLAYEQYF	TGTGCCAGCAGCGTCGACGGCGGCGGTCTTGCCTACGAGCAGTACTTC
TRBJ1-6	TRBV29-1	-	TRBD1	CSAGTGEDGSPLHF	TGCAGCGCGGGGACAGGGGAGGATGGCTCACCCCTCCACTTT
TRBJ2-7	TRBV5-4	few	-	CASSPGTPSYEQYF	TGTGCCAGCAGCCCCGGGACACCCTCCTACGAGCAGTACTTC
TRBJ1-1	TRBV6-5	few	-	CASSPAQRGTEAFF	TGTGCCAGCAGCCCCGCACAGCGGGGAACTGAAGCTTTCTTT